This T cell receptor beta chain emerged from a study of T cell responses to AZD1222 COVID-19 vaccine. General study points: Researchers took repertoire samples only after the peak T cell response had come. CD4 TCRs linked to vaccination spanned spike, dominating at 160-218 and 743-854. Mostly white British, mostly female donors; authors suggested clonal diversity may be underestimated. Baseline antibody screening turned up just 6 or 7 seropositive AZD1222 recipients.

Note on this clone: Its antigen is not known.

The V gene lost 1 base and the J gene lost 5 bases, with 12 bases spanning the gap. This CDR3 is built from 14 residues. The germline V gene encodes CDR1 SGHRS and CDR2 YFSETQ. The method was immunoSEQ multiplex PCR; TCRdb's version includes in-frame clones alone and lacks a portion of them. The table shows approximately 130,000 clones, with more than 85% occurring only once. Specimen: peripheral blood, collected on day 0 of AZD1222 vaccination. The chain is built from TRBV5-1 and TRBJ2-5; possibly TRBD2 for D (6 bases). The receptor comes from an adult in good health. The DNA for the CDR3 is TGCGCCAGCAGCTTGAAACTAGCTGGTGAGACCCAGTACTTC. Translating it yields CASSLKLAGETQYF.